This T cell receptor (beta chain) was captured in a study of blood T cells in healthy people across ages. The second PCR ran about 6 to 12 cycles with a sample-barcoded 5' primer and J-beta primers. Tagging of each cDNA molecule was performed by a template-switch adaptor with 12 random nucleotides. TCRdb itself ran the 5' RACE reads through MiXCR, one entry per CDR3 protein. The sample consists of roughly 1,800,000 distinct CDR3 sequences, roughly 50% of them appearing once. The CDR3 spans 15 residues. The V and J ends lost 3 bases and 5 bases, in that order; junction bases with no gene match: 8. The germline V gene encodes CDR1 SGHTA and CDR2 FQGNSA.

The sequenced material came from blood. V gene TRBV7-2 combines with J gene TRBJ2-7, with 9 positions matching TRBD1. This clonotype originated in a middle-aged woman in good health. The CDR3 DNA follows: TGTGCCAGCAGCTTTGCGGGACAGGGTCCTAACGAGCAGTACTTC. Amino acids: CASSFAGQGPNEQYF.